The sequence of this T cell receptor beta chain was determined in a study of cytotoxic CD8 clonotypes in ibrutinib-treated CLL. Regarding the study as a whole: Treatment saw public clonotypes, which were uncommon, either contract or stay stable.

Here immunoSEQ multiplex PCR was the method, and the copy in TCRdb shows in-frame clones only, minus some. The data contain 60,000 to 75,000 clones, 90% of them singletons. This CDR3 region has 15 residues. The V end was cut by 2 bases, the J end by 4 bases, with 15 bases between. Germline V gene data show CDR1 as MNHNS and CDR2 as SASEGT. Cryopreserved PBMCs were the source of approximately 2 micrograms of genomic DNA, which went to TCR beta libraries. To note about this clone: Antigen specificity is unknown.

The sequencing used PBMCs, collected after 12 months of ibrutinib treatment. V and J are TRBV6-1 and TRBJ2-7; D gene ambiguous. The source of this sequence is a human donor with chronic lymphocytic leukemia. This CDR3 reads CASSENWRPPYEQYF. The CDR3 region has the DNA TGTGCCAGCAGTGAAAACTGGCGGCCTCCGTACGAGCAGTACTTC.